Listed below are T cell receptor beta chains from one sample, sequenced in a study of immune heterogeneity within non-small cell lung tumors. A single record per CDR3 protein comes from TCRdb applying MiXCR to the multiplex PCR reads. This sample yields 9,500 to 11,000 distinct CDR3 sequences, of which 15% to 20% are seen a single time; 3% to 4% belongs to the top ten. The specimen sequenced was lung tumor tissue. These receptors were collected from a man in his 60s with non-small cell lung cancer. The CDR3 runs from the conserved cysteine through the conserved F or W. The order of the fields is CDR3 protein, CDR3 DNA, V gene, D gene, J gene, clone size. The D gene is left open where the match is weak. Clone sizes are given selectively: once, few, many, or a class where the clone is expanded.

CDR3: CSARRTTNEKLFF
DNA: TGCAGTGCTCGAAGGACAACTAATGAAAAACTGTTTTTT
V: TRBV20-1
D: -
J: TRBJ1-4
size: medium-sized

CDR3: CASSRSGTSYSNQPQHF
DNA: TGTGCCAGCAGCAGAAGCGGGACATCCTATAGCAATCAGCCCCAGCATTTT
V: TRBV7-3
D: -
J: TRBJ1-5
size: once

CDR3: CASSVGSGSTDTQYF
DNA: TGTGCCAGCAGCGTAGGGAGCGGGAGCACAGATACGCAGTATTTT
V: TRBV9
D: -
J: TRBJ2-3
size: -

CDR3: CSAKGHLATNEKLFF
DNA: TGCAGTGCTAAGGGACACCTTGCAACTAATGAAAAACTGTTTTTT
V: TRBV20-1
D: -
J: TRBJ1-4
size: few

CDR3: CAGSRDRGTEAFF
DNA: TGTGCCGGCTCACGGGACAGGGGAACCGAAGCTTTCTTT
V: TRBV18
D: TRBD1
J: TRBJ1-1
size: once

CDR3: CATSDTNPGANVLTF
DNA: TGTGCCACCAGTGATACTAACCCTGGGGCCAACGTCCTGACTTTC
V: TRBV24-1
D: -
J: TRBJ2-6
size: medium-sized

CDR3: CASSYPADTQYF
DNA: TGTGCCAGCAGCTATCCAGCAGATACGCAGTATTTT
V: TRBV9
D: -
J: TRBJ2-3
size: -

CDR3: CASSEWVQQETQYF
DNA: TGTGCCAGCAGTGAATGGGTACAGCAAGAGACCCAGTACTTC
V: TRBV6-1
D: -
J: TRBJ2-5
size: few

CDR3: CSARRDIRRYGYTF
DNA: TGCAGTGCTAGAAGGGACATACGACGCTATGGCTACACCTTC
V: TRBV20-1
D: -
J: TRBJ1-2
size: many

CDR3: CASSPLQGEAFF
DNA: TGTGCCAGCTCACCTTTACAGGGAGAAGCTTTCTTT
V: TRBV18
D: -
J: TRBJ1-1
size: -

CDR3: CAISTTTGAGTEAFF
DNA: TGTGCCATCAGTACAACTACAGGGGCGGGGACTGAAGCTTTCTTT
V: TRBV10-3
D: TRBD1
J: TRBJ1-1
size: -

CDR3: CSARDRAVYEQYF
DNA: TGCAGTGCTAGAGATCGGGCAGTCTACGAGCAGTACTTC
V: TRBV20-1
D: -
J: TRBJ2-7
size: medium-sized

CDR3: CASSLGGFNQPQHF
DNA: TGCGCCAGCAGCTTGGGGGGGTTCAATCAGCCCCAGCATTTT
V: TRBV5-1
D: -
J: TRBJ1-5
size: few

CDR3: CASSFGSINQPQHF
DNA: TGTGCCAGCAGCTTTGGCAGTATAAATCAGCCCCAGCATTTT
V: TRBV5-5
D: -
J: TRBJ1-5
size: -

CDR3: CASIPGTSGIRNEQFF
DNA: TGTGCCAGCATTCCTGGGACTAGCGGGATCAGGAATGAGCAGTTCTTC
V: TRBV12-3/TRBV12-4
D: TRBD2
J: TRBJ2-1
size: many

CDR3: CASSPLFAGYNEQFF
DNA: TGTGCCAGCAGCCCACTCTTTGCGGGGTACAATGAGCAGTTCTTC
V: TRBV7-2
D: -
J: TRBJ2-1
size: few

CDR3: CASSYSHPTREGQFF
DNA: TGTGCCAGCAGTTACTCACACCCCACCCGGGAGGGGCAGTTCTTC
V: TRBV6-5
D: TRBD2
J: TRBJ2-1
size: -

CDR3: CSVEAAAGGLSYEQYF
DNA: TGCAGCGTTGAAGCAGCAGCGGGGGGTCTTTCCTACGAGCAGTACTTC
V: TRBV29-1
D: TRBD2
J: TRBJ2-7
size: few

CDR3: CASSGTGLLAGGYNEQFF
DNA: TGTGCCAGCAGTGGGACAGGACTGCTAGCGGGAGGCTACAATGAGCAGTTCTTC
V: TRBV28
D: TRBD2
J: TRBJ2-1
size: many

CDR3: CASGLVFGGIGELFF
DNA: TGTGCTAGTGGTTTGGTGTTCGGTGGGATCGGGGAGCTGTTTTTT
V: TRBV12-5
D: -
J: TRBJ2-2
size: medium-sized

CDR3: CASGLAGANNEQFF
DNA: TGCGCCAGCGGACTAGCGGGGGCCAACAATGAGCAGTTCTTC
V: TRBV5-1
D: TRBD2
J: TRBJ2-1
size: -

CDR3: CASRHIAGLTDTQYF
DNA: TGTGCCAGCAGACATATAGCGGGACTCACAGATACGCAGTATTTT
V: TRBV28
D: TRBD2
J: TRBJ2-3
size: -

CDR3: CASSLAGSPEQFF
DNA: TGTGCCAGCAGCTTAGCGGGGAGCCCAGAGCAGTTCTTC
V: TRBV11-2
D: -
J: TRBJ2-1
size: -

CDR3: CASSSALRTGGSYEQYF
DNA: TGTGCCAGCAGCTCCGCCTTACGGACAGGGGGTTCCTACGAGCAGTACTTC
V: TRBV11-1
D: TRBD1
J: TRBJ2-7
size: medium-sized

CDR3: CASTEGASDEQYF
DNA: TGTGCCAGCACCGAAGGGGCTAGCGACGAGCAGTACTTC
V: TRBV12-3/TRBV12-4
D: -
J: TRBJ2-7
size: medium-sized

CDR3: CASSHFNSPLHF
DNA: TGTGCCAGCAGCCACTTTAATTCACCCCTCCACTTT
V: TRBV6-1
D: -
J: TRBJ1-6
size: medium-sized

CDR3: CASSLETSGSYNEQFF
DNA: TGTGCCAGCAGCTTAGAAACTAGCGGGTCCTACAATGAGCAGTTCTTC
V: TRBV7-2
D: TRBD2
J: TRBJ2-1
size: medium-sized

CDR3: CASSQGTSRETQYF
DNA: TGTGCCAGCAGCCAAGGGACTAGCCGGGAGACCCAGTACTTC
V: TRBV3-1
D: TRBD2
J: TRBJ2-5
size: -

CDR3: CASRQQEFDTGELFF
DNA: TGTGCCAGCAGGCAACAGGAGTTCGACACCGGGGAGCTGTTTTTT
V: TRBV6-1
D: -
J: TRBJ2-2
size: -

CDR3: CASSESLAGGLGGHEQYF
DNA: TGCGCCAGCAGTGAATCCTTAGCGGGAGGCCTCGGTGGTCACGAGCAGTACTTC
V: TRBV10-1
D: TRBD2
J: TRBJ2-7
size: -

CDR3: CRAEIGETQYF
DNA: TGCAGAGCGGAGATTGGGGAGACCCAGTACTTC
V: TRBV20-1
D: -
J: TRBJ2-5
size: many

CDR3: CASSSTGGSYEQYF
DNA: TGTGCCAGCAGTTCGACAGGGGGGTCCTACGAGCAGTACTTC
V: TRBV12-3/TRBV12-4
D: TRBD1
J: TRBJ2-7
size: medium-sized

CDR3: CASSLATPSGSYEQYF
DNA: TGTGCCAGCAGCTTAGCGACCCCTAGCGGGAGTTACGAGCAGTACTTC
V: TRBV7-9
D: TRBD2
J: TRBJ2-7
size: few

CDR3: CASSATDSIMGSPLHF
DNA: TGTGCCAGCAGCGCAACCGACAGTATAATGGGTTCACCCCTCCACTTT
V: TRBV9
D: -
J: TRBJ1-6
size: -

CDR3: CASSLRGEWGSPLHF
DNA: TGCGCCAGCAGCTTGAGAGGGGAGTGGGGTTCACCCCTCCACTTT
V: TRBV5-1
D: -
J: TRBJ1-6
size: few

CDR3: CASSPYAGEQYF
DNA: TGTGCCAGCTCACCATACGCAGGCGAGCAGTACTTC
V: TRBV18
D: -
J: TRBJ2-7
size: -

CDR3: CASSLDPIYEQYF
DNA: TGTGCCAGCAGCTTAGACCCGATTTACGAGCAGTACTTC
V: TRBV11-2
D: -
J: TRBJ2-7
size: medium-sized

CDR3: CASISNRGLYNEQFF
DNA: TGTGCCAGCATTTCGAACAGGGGGCTGTACAATGAGCAGTTCTTC
V: TRBV28
D: TRBD1
J: TRBJ2-1
size: once

CDR3: CSARVQGVGFEGAQYF
DNA: TGCAGTGCTAGAGTTCAGGGGGTAGGATTCGAGGGGGCGCAGTACTTC
V: TRBV20-1
D: TRBD1
J: TRBJ2-7
size: -

CDR3: CASSLGLAGPWHF
DNA: TGTGCCAGCAGTCTGGGACTAGCGGGACCATGGCACTTC
V: TRBV27
D: TRBD2
J: TRBJ2-7
size: medium-sized

CDR3: CAWSVLLEGYTF
DNA: TGTGCCTGGAGTGTACTTTTAGAGGGCTACACCTTC
V: TRBV30
D: -
J: TRBJ1-2
size: medium-sized

CDR3: CASSISGRYTGELFF
DNA: TGTGCCAGTAGTATAAGTGGGAGGTACACCGGGGAGCTGTTTTTT
V: TRBV19
D: -
J: TRBJ2-2
size: medium-sized

CDR3: CASRYQGQGLAEAFF
DNA: TGTGCCAGCAGGTACCAGGGACAGGGTTTGGCTGAAGCTTTCTTT
V: TRBV28
D: TRBD1
J: TRBJ1-1
size: -

CDR3: CASSLGGVSTEAFF
DNA: TGTGCCAGCAGCTTAGGGGGGGTCAGCACTGAAGCTTTCTTT
V: TRBV7-3
D: -
J: TRBJ1-1
size: -

CDR3: CASSRGSEQFF
DNA: TGTGCCAGCAGTCGGGGGAGTGAGCAGTTCTTC
V: TRBV2
D: -
J: TRBJ2-1
size: medium-sized

CDR3: CASSFKGSGTEKLFF
DNA: TGTGCCAGCAGCTTTAAGGGGAGCGGGACCGAAAAACTGTTTTTT
V: TRBV7-9
D: -
J: TRBJ1-4
size: many

CDR3: CASSPGQGPYEQYF
DNA: TGTGCCAGCAGCCCTGGACAGGGCCCCTACGAGCAGTACTTC
V: TRBV7-3
D: TRBD1
J: TRBJ2-7
size: medium-sized

CDR3: CAWTKTGRNTEAFF
DNA: TGTGCCTGGACTAAGACGGGACGGAACACTGAAGCTTTCTTT
V: TRBV30
D: -
J: TRBJ1-1
size: -

CDR3: CSARGGTGSYTEAFF
DNA: TGCAGTGCTAGAGGCGGGACAGGGAGTTACACTGAAGCTTTCTTT
V: TRBV20-1
D: TRBD1
J: TRBJ1-1
size: few

CDR3: CAWAQGANYGYTF
DNA: TGTGCCTGGGCTCAGGGAGCGAACTATGGCTACACCTTC
V: TRBV30
D: -
J: TRBJ1-2
size: medium-sized

CDR3: CATSRDSPRGQPQHF
DNA: TGTGCCACCAGCAGAGACAGCCCTCGAGGGCAGCCCCAGCATTTT
V: TRBV15
D: -
J: TRBJ1-5
size: medium-sized

CDR3: CASSYSNFDAQGAYGYTF
DNA: TGTGCCAGCAGTTACTCTAATTTTGATGCTCAAGGGGCTTATGGCTACACCTTC
V: TRBV6-2/TRBV6-3
D: -
J: TRBJ1-2
size: medium-sized

CDR3: CASSLGVSGNTIYF
DNA: TGCGCCAGCAGCTTAGGGGTTTCTGGAAACACCATATATTTT
V: TRBV5-1
D: -
J: TRBJ1-3
size: medium-sized